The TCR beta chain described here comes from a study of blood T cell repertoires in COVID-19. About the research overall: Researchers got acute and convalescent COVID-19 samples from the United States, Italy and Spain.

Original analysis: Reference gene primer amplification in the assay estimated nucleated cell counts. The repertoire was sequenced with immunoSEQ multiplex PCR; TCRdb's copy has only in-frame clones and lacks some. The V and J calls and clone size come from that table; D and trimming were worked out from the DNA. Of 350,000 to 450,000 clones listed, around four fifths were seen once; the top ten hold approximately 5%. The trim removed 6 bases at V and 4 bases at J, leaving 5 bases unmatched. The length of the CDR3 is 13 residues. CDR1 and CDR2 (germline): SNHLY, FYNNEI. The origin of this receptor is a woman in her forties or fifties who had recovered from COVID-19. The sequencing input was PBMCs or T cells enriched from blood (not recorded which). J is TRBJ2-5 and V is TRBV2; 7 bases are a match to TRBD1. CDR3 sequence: CASSGTVRETQYF. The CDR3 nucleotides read TGTGCCAGCAGCGGGACAGTTCGAGAGACCCAGTACTTC.